A selection of T cell receptor beta chains follows, all from one sample in a study of beta chain features in type 1 diabetes. Method: immunoSEQ multiplex PCR; TCRdb's copy keeps in-frame clones and lacks some. The sample has 900,000 or so clones, about 17% seen once. Sequencing was performed on naive CD4+ T cells from blood. Receptors originate from a woman in her late teens or twenties in good health. CDR3s leave out the opening cysteine and the closing phenylalanine or tryptophan.

J gene: TRBJ2-1; CDR3 length: 9; V gene: TRBV7-9; CDR3 protein: ASSLLGPVL
J gene: TRBJ2-1; CDR3 length: 13; V gene: TRBV27; CDR3 protein: ASSLSSGSYGEQF
J gene: TRBJ1-2; CDR3 length: 11; V gene: TRBV27; CDR3 protein: ASRPTGADGYT
J gene: TRBJ2-3; CDR3 length: 12; V gene: TRBV4-3; CDR3 protein: ASSLLALTDTQY
J gene: TRBJ2-2; CDR3 length: 14; V gene: TRBV7-2; CDR3 protein: ASSLVSTANTGELF
J gene: TRBJ1-5; CDR3 length: 12; V gene: TRBV6-1; CDR3 protein: ASARDIGPQPQH
J gene: TRBJ2-7; CDR3 length: 12; V gene: TRBV7-2; CDR3 protein: ASSLSGRSYEQY
J gene: TRBJ1-1; CDR3 length: 14; V gene: TRBV4-3; CDR3 protein: ASSLSANLKNTEAF
J gene: TRBJ1-2; CDR3 length: 13; V gene: TRBV4-2; CDR3 protein: ASSQDDGGSNGYT
J gene: TRBJ2-5; CDR3 length: 10; V gene: TRBV19; CDR3 protein: ASRDSQETQY
J gene: TRBJ2-7; CDR3 length: 13; V gene: TRBV2; CDR3 protein: ASSEERTAPYEQY
J gene: TRBJ1-1; CDR3 length: 10; V gene: TRBV28; CDR3 protein: ASSLVGQEAF
J gene: TRBJ2-1; CDR3 length: 11; V gene: TRBV7-3; CDR3 protein: ASSLKGGSEQF
J gene: TRBJ2-1; CDR3 length: 12; V gene: TRBV9; CDR3 protein: ASSVAVSYNEQF
J gene: TRBJ1-1; CDR3 length: 12; V gene: TRBV7-9; CDR3 protein: ASTRDRDTAEAF
J gene: TRBJ1-1; CDR3 length: 16; V gene: TRBV27; CDR3 protein: ASSLSAPTGTLNTEAF
J gene: TRBJ2-7; CDR3 length: 11; V gene: TRBV7-9; CDR3 protein: ASSFAQGYEQY
J gene: TRBJ2-2; CDR3 length: 14; V gene: TRBV28; CDR3 protein: ASSFLGGKNTGELF
J gene: TRBJ2-5; CDR3 length: 13; V gene: TRBV6-6; CDR3 protein: ASSTFGGVQETQY
J gene: TRBJ2-5; CDR3 length: 11; V gene: TRBV7-2; CDR3 protein: ASSLVEQETQY
J gene: TRBJ2-3; CDR3 length: 11; V gene: TRBV7-2; CDR3 protein: ASRFSVTDTQY
J gene: TRBJ2-1; CDR3 length: 11; V gene: TRBV18; CDR3 protein: ASSPSGAHEQF
J gene: TRBJ2-7; CDR3 length: 14; V gene: TRBV7-9; CDR3 protein: ASSLLGGQSSYEQY
J gene: TRBJ1-3; CDR3 length: 13; V gene: TRBV28; CDR3 protein: ASSLGIARGNTIY
J gene: TRBJ2-2; CDR3 length: 13; V gene: TRBV7-9; CDR3 protein: ASSSLAGTTGELF
J gene: TRBJ1-5; CDR3 length: 12; V gene: TRBV19; CDR3 protein: ASDDRESFQPQH
J gene: TRBJ2-7; CDR3 length: 14; V gene: TRBV29-1; CDR3 protein: SVVGLAGTARGEQY
J gene: TRBJ2-1; CDR3 length: 15; V gene: TRBV4-2; CDR3 protein: ASSQDPDLGSYNEQF
J gene: TRBJ1-1; CDR3 length: 9; V gene: TRBV29-1; CDR3 protein: SVRGSTEAF
J gene: TRBJ1-4; CDR3 length: 14; V gene: TRBV4-3; CDR3 protein: ASSQDRGGLEEKLF
J gene: TRBJ2-1; CDR3 length: 15; V gene: TRBV5-1; CDR3 protein: ASSRTGTSPDQLQQF
J gene: TRBJ2-5; CDR3 length: 11; V gene: TRBV12-2; CDR3 protein: ASRGPGRETQY
J gene: TRBJ2-3; CDR3 length: 12; V gene: TRBV7-2; CDR3 protein: ASSAESSAGTQY
J gene: TRBJ2-1; CDR3 length: 13; V gene: TRBV27; CDR3 protein: ASSSGQGNYNEQF
J gene: TRBJ2-7; CDR3 length: 9; V gene: TRBV6-5; CDR3 protein: ASQDNGQQY
J gene: TRBJ2-4; CDR3 length: 13; V gene: TRBV7-2; CDR3 protein: ASSLRLAVKNIQY
J gene: TRBJ2-1; CDR3 length: 15; V gene: TRBV18; CDR3 protein: ASSPMGLAGVGNEQF
J gene: TRBJ2-3; CDR3 length: 12; V gene: TRBV7-2; CDR3 protein: ASSVGLATDTQY
J gene: TRBJ2-2; CDR3 length: 15; V gene: TRBV7-2; CDR3 protein: ASSSSGRAPSTGELF
J gene: TRBJ2-7; CDR3 length: 14; V gene: TRBV28; CDR3 protein: ASSLMGQGASYEQY
J gene: TRBJ2-1; CDR3 length: 10; V gene: TRBV7-9; CDR3 protein: ASSQGANEQF
J gene: TRBJ2-3; CDR3 length: 16; V gene: TRBV7-9; CDR3 protein: ASSLRGLRDRSTDTQY
J gene: TRBJ1-1; CDR3 length: 12; V gene: TRBV7-2; CDR3 protein: ASSSQGVMTEAF